One and the same sample provided the 5 T cell receptor beta chains below, sequenced in a study of T cells in pancreatic ductal adenocarcinoma. Surgery without prior neoadjuvant therapy was the treatment of the selected pancreatic ductal adenocarcinoma patients. TCRdb's copy holds only in-frame clones and misses some; the assay was immunoSEQ multiplex PCR. The table records about 98,000 clones, nearly 95% of them present only once. The sample was PBMCs. The receptors stem from a human donor with pancreatic ductal adenocarcinoma.

V is TRBV4-1 and J is TRBJ2-7; no clear D. Germline CDR1 MGHRA, CDR2 YSYEKL. Trimming left V 0 bases short and J 0 bases short, with 9 bases between. This CDR3 comprises 15 residues. CDR3 DNA sequence: TGCGCCAGCAGCCAAGAGGTCGAAGCCTCCTACGAGCAGTACTTC. It is translated as CASSQEVEASYEQYF.

The chain recombines TRBV6-6 with TRBJ1-1; 8 bases align to TRBD1. V lost 5 bases to trimming and J lost 5 bases; unmatched junction nucleotides: 7. Germline V lookup: CDR1 MNHNY, CDR2 SVGAGI (reference sequence). This CDR3 comprises 14 residues. The CDR3 coding sequence is TGTGCCAGCAGTAGATCACAGGGGGGGACTGAAGCTTTCTTT. Translating it yields CASSRSQGGTEAFF.

The chain has TRBV5-1 and TRBJ1-2; the match to TRBD1 covers 8 bases. The junction had 6 bases not matched to a gene; V was cut back by 4 bases and J by 7 bases. This CDR3 is 13 amino acids long. Germline CDR1 SGHRS, CDR2 YFSETQ. CDR3 bases: TGCGCCAGCAGCGTGGACAGGGCTAGTGGCTACACCTTC. Translating gives CASSVDRASGYTF.

The chain combines TRBV29-1 with TRBJ2-7, with D unclear. This CDR3 contains 10 residues. Trimming removed 6 bases from V and 6 bases from J, with 9 bases in between. CDR1 and CDR2 from the germline V gene are SQVTM and ANQGSEA. The CDR3 protein is CSVQVSEQYF. As DNA, the CDR3 is TGCAGCGTGCAGGTCTCCGAGCAGTACTTC.

CDR3 amino acids: CASGLDRAGNTIYF. CDR3 sequence (DNA): TGTGCCAGTGGCTTGGACAGGGCTGGAAACACCATATATTTT. The chain uses TRBV19 and TRBJ1-3, with TRBD1 matching over 8 bases. CDR3 length equals 14 residues. Germline V gene sequence: CDR1 LNHDA, CDR2 SQIVND (reference sequence). The V gene end was trimmed by 8 bases and the J gene end by 2 bases; junction bases not matched to a gene: 5.